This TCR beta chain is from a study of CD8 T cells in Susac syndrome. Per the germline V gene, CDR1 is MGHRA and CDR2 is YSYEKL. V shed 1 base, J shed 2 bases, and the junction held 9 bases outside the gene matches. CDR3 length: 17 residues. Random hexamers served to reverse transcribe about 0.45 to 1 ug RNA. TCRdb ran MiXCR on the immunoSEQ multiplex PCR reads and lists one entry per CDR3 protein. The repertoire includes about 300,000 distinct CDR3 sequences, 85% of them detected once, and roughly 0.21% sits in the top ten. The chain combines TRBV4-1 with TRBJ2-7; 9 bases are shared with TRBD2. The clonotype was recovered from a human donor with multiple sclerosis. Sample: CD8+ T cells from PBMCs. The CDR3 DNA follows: TGCGCCAGCAGCCAAGGGGGGTTCCAGCGGGAGGCCTACGAGCAGTACTTC. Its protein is CASSQGGFQREAYEQYF.